The entry below describes one T cell receptor beta chain. When the RNA was reverse transcribed, random hexamers were used with an input of about 0.5 to 1 ug. TCRdb itself ran the immunoSEQ multiplex PCR reads through MiXCR, one entry per CDR3 protein. The data show about 53,000 distinct CDR3 sequences, with about 95% seen just once and 0.75% held by the top ten. These data belong to a study of CD8 T cells in Susac syndrome. The sequence derives from a human donor with Susac syndrome. The sequencing sample was made of CD8+ T cells from PBMCs.

The DNA of the CDR3 is TGCAGTGCACACCCAGGACAGTCCTACGAGCAGTACTTC. Translation: CSAHPGQSYEQYF. V is TRBV20-1 and J is TRBJ2-7, with a possible D match to TRBD1 (6 bases). V was cut by 6 bases and J by 1 base, with 13 bases left in between. The CDR3 has 13 amino acids. Germline V gene sequence: CDR1 DFQATT, CDR2 SNEGSKA (reference sequence).